This T cell receptor beta chain was obtained from a study of graft-versus-host responses after intestinal transplantation. Study-level information: As for transplant type, recipients had multivisceral, liver-intestinal, or isolated intestinal grafts. Every recipient had anti-thymocyte globulin induction and approximately 3 years of tacrolimus plus steroids. Points from the study as a whole: The recipient marrow held GvH clones, and some of them showed up first in ileum or blood. In patients with graft-donor T cell macrochimerism, allograft graft-versus-host to host-versus-graft clonal ratios were high.

Clones were sequenced by immunoSEQ multiplex PCR, and TCRdb holds only the in-frame ones, with some missing. This sample has over 80,000 clones, with 92% found just once. From germline, CDR1 is KGHSY and CDR2 FQNENV. CDR3 length equals 15 residues. V shed 0 bases, J shed 5 bases, and the junction held 6 bases outside the gene matches. As for this clone: As yet, its antigen is unknown.

The sample was unstimulated CD8+ T cells sorted from spleen or lymph node cells, taken before transplant. This TCR was sampled from a human donor who was the organ donor for an intestinal transplant. The chain combines TRBV16 with TRBJ2-7, with 8 bases that match TRBD1. The CDR3 protein is CASSQSGTGGNEQYF. The CDR3, as DNA: TGTGCCAGCAGCCAATCCGGGACAGGTGGTAACGAGCAGTACTTC. The full variable domain, in which reference TRBV16 and TRBJ2-7 provide the parts outside the CDR3, is GEEVAQTPKHLVRGEGQKAKLYCAPIKGHSYVFWYQQVLKNEFKFLISFQNENVFDETGMPKERFSAKCLPNSPCSLEIQATKLEDSAVYFCASSQSGTGGNEQYFGPGTRLTVT.